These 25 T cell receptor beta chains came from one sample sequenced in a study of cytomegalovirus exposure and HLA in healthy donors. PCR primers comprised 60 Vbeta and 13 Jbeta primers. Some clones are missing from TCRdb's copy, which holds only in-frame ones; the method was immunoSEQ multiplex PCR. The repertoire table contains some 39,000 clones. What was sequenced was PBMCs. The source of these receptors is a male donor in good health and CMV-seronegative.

The CDR3 sequence is CASSLGTSGTDTQYF. As DNA, the CDR3 is TGTGCCAGCAGCTTAGGTACTAGCGGCACAGATACGCAGTATTTT. V and J are TRBV7-6 and TRBJ2-3; 7 bases align to TRBD2. CDR1 is SGHVS and CDR2 is FNYEAQ in the germline V gene. Trimming took 1 base from V and 1 from J; bases not matched to a gene: 2. The CDR3 contains 15 residues.

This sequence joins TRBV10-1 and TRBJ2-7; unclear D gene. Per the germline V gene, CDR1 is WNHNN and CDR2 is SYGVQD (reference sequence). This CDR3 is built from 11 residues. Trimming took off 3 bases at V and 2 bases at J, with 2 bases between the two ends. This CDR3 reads CASSDAYEQYF. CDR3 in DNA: TGCGCCAGCAGTGACGCCTACGAGCAGTACTTC.

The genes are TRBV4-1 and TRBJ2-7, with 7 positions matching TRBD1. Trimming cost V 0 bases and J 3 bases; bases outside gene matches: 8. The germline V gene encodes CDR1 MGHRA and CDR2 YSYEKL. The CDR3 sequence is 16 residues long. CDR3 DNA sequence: TGCGCCAGCAGCCAAGATTGGACAGGATCCTTCTACGAGCAGTACTTC. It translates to CASSQDWTGSFYEQYF.

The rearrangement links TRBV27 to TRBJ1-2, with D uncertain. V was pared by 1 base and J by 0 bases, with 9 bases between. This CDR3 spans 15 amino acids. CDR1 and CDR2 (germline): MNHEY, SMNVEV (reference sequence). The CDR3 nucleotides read TGTGCCAGCAGTTTATACCGGGATCCTAACTATGGCTACACCTTC. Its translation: CASSLYRDPNYGYTF.

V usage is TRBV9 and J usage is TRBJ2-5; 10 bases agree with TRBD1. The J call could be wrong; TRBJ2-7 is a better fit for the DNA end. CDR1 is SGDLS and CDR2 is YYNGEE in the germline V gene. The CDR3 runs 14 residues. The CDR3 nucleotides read TGTGCCAGCAGCGCTAAGACAGGGGGCGACGAGCAGTACTTC. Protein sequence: CASSAKTGGDEQYF.

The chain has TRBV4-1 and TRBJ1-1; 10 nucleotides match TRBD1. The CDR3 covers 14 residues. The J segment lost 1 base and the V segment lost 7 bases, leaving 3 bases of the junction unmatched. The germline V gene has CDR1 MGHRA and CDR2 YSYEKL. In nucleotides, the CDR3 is TGCGCCAGCACGCGGACAGGGGGGAACACTGAAGCTTTCTTT. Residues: CASTRTGGNTEAFF.

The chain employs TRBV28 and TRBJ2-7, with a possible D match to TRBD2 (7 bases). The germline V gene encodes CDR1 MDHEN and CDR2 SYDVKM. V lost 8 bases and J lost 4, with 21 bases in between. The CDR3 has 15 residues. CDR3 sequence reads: CASATRGPFSYEQYF. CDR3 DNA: TGTGCCAGCGCAACGCGGGGGCCTTTTTCTTACGAGCAGTACTTC.

The CDR3 is CASSPGRNSPLHF. The CDR3 DNA is TGTGCCAGCAGCCCAGGTCGGAATTCACCCCTCCACTTT. The rearrangement joins TRBV9 to TRBJ1-6; D remains unclear. The V and J ends lost 4 bases and 7 bases respectively, with 9 bases between them. Germline V lookup: CDR1 SGDLS, CDR2 YYNGEE. The CDR3 loop spans 13 amino acids.

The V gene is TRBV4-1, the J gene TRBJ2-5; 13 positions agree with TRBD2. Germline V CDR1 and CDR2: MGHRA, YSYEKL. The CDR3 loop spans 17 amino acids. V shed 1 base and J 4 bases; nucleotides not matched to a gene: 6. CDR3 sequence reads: CASSQAGTSGTGETQYF. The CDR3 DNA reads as TGCGCCAGCAGCCAAGCAGGGACTAGCGGGACCGGAGAGACCCAGTACTTC.

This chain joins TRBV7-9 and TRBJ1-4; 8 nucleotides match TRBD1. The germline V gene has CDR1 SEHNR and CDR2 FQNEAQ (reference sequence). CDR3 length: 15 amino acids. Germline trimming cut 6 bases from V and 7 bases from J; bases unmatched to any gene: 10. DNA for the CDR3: TGTGCCAGCAGACCCCGACAGGGGTTGGGTGAAAAACTGTTTTTT. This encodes CASRPRQGLGEKLFF.

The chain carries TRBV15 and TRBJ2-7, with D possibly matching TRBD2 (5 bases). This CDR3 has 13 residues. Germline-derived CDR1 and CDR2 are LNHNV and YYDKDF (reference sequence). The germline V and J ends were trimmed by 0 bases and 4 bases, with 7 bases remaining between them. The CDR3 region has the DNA TGTGCCACCAGCAGAGAACGGGAATACGAGCAGTACTTC. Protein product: CATSREREYEQYF.

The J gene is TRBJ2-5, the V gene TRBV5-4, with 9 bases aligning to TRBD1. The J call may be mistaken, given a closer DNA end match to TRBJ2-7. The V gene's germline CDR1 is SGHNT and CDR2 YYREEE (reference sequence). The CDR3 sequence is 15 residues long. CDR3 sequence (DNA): TGTGCCAGCAGCTTTGACAGGGGGGGTACCTACGAGCAGTACTTC. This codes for CASSFDRGGTYEQYF.

The CDR3 here is CASSLVAGDSPLHF. The CDR3 nucleotides read TGCGCCAGCAGCTTGGTGGCGGGCGATTCACCCCTCCACTTT. V and J are TRBV5-1 and TRBJ1-6; no definite D call. The CDR3 covers 14 residues. The germline V gene encodes CDR1 SGHRS and CDR2 YFSETQ. Trimming stripped 0 bases from V and 8 bases from J, with 9 bases between.

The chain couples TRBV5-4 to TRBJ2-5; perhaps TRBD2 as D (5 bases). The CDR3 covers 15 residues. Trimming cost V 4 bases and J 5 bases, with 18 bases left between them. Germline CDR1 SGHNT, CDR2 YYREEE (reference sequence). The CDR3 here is CASSPRLTSRETQYF. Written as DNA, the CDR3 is TGTGCCAGCAGCCCGCGCCTAACTAGTAGGGAGACCCAGTACTTC.

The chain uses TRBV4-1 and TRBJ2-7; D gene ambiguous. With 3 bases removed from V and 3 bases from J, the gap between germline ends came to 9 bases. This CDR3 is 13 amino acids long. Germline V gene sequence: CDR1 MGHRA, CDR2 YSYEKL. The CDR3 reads CASSQIASYEQYF. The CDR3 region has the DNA TGCGCCAGCAGCCAGATAGCCAGCTACGAGCAGTACTTC.

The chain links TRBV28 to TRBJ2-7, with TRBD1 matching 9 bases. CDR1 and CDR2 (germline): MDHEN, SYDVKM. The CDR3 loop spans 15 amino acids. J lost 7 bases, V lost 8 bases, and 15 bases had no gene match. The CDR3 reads CASRAPGTGISEQYF. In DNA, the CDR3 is TGTGCCAGCCGGGCTCCCGGGACAGGGATTAGTGAGCAGTACTTC.

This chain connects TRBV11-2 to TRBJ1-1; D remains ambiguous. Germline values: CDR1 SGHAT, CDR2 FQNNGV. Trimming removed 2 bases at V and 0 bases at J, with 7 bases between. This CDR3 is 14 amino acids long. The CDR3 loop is CASSLLSMNTEAFF. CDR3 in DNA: TGTGCCAGCAGCTTACTTTCTATGAACACTGAAGCTTTCTTT.

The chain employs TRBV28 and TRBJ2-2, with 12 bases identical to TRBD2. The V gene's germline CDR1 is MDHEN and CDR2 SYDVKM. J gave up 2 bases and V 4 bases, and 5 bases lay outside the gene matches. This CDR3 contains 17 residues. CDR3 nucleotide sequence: TGTGCCAGCAGTTCATGGACTAGCGGGACCAACACCGGGGAGCTGTTTTTT. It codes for CASSSWTSGTNTGELFF.

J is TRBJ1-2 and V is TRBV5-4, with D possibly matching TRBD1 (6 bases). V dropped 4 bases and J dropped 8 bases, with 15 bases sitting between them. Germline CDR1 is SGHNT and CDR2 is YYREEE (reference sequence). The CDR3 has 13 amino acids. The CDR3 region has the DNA TGTGCCAGCAGCCTAGTAAAGGGGGAAGGCTACACCTTC. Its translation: CASSLVKGEGYTF.

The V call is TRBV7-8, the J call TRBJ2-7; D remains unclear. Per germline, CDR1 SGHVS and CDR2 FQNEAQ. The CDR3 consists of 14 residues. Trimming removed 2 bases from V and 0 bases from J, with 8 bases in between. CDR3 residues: CASSLPQVSYEQYF. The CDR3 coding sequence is TGTGCCAGCAGCTTACCTCAGGTCTCCTACGAGCAGTACTTC.

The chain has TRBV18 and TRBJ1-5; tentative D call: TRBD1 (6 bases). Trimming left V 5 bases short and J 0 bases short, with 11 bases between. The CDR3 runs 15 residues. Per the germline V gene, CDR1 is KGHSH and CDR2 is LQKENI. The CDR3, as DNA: TGTGCCAGCTCATTACAGGGAAATAGCAATCAGCCCCAGCATTTT. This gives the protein CASSLQGNSNQPQHF.

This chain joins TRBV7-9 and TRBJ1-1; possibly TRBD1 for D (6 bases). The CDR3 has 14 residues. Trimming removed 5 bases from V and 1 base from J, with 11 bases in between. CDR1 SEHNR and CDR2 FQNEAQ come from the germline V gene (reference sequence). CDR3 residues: CASSARQENTEAFF. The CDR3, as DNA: TGTGCCAGCAGCGCCAGACAGGAGAACACTGAAGCTTTCTTT.

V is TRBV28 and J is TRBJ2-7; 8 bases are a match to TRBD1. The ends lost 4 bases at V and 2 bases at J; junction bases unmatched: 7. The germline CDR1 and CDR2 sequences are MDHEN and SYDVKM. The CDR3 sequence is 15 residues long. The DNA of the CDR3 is TGTGCCAGCAGTTCCCCCGGGACAGGCCCCTACGAGCAGTACTTC. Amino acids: CASSSPGTGPYEQYF.

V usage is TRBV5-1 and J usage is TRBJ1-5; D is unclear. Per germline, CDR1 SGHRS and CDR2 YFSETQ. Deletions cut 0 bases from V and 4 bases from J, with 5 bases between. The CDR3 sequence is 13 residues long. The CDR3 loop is CASSLALNQPQHF. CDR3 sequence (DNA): TGCGCCAGCAGCTTGGCCCTAAATCAGCCCCAGCATTTT.

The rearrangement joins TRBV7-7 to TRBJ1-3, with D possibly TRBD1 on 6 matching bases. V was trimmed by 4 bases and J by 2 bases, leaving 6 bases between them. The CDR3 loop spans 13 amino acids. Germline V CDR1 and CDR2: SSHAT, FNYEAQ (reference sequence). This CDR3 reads CASSSGAGNTIYF. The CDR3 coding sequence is TGTGCCAGCAGCTCAGGGGCTGGAAACACCATATATTTT.